A selection of T cell receptor beta chains follows, all from one sample in a study of blood T cell repertoires in COVID-19. Profiled with immunoSEQ multiplex PCR; TCRdb holds only in-frame clones, not every one. The table includes over 250,000 clones, about 90% detected once. The sample was peripheral blood. The receptors here all came from a woman aged 45-59 years with COVID-19, enrolled during active disease. CDR3s include the opening cysteine and the closing phenylalanine or tryptophan. Each record gives: clone size, J gene, D gene, V gene, CDR3 DNA, CDR3 protein. The D gene is left open where the match is weak. Rows give clone size only sometimes, using once, few, many, or a class for an expanded clone.

>NA|TRBJ1-4|TRBD1|TRBV5-6
TGTGCCAGCAGCGGGACAGGGGTTGGTGAAAAACTGTTTTTT
CASSGTGVGEKLFF
>NA|TRBJ2-2|TRBD2|TRBV5-1
TGCGCCAGCAGCCTATTAGCGGGAGGGGCCGGGGAGCTGTTTTTT
CASSLLAGGAGELFF
>NA|TRBJ1-4|NA|TRBV5-6
TGTGCCAGCAGCTTGGTCAGAGGGCTCGATGAAAAACTGTTTTTT
CASSLVRGLDEKLFF
>NA|TRBJ1-6|TRBD1|TRBV30
TGTGCCTGGAGCCGACAGGGGAGCTCCTATAATTCACCCCTCCACTTT
CAWSRQGSSYNSPLHF
>NA|TRBJ2-5|TRBD2|TRBV5-1
TGCGCCAGCAGCTTTGGGACTAGCGGGGCACAAGAGACCCAGTACTTC
CASSFGTSGAQETQYF
>NA|TRBJ1-5|NA|TRBV2
TGTGCCAGCAGTGAATGGCAGGGGTCTCAGCCCCAGCATTTT
CASSEWQGSQPQHF
>NA|TRBJ2-1|TRBD2|TRBV6-5
TGTGCCAGCAGTAGGGGCGGGAGCTATGAGCAGTTCTTC
CASSRGGSYEQFF
>NA|TRBJ2-2|TRBD1|TRBV10-3
TGTGCCATCAGTGGGCCCTCCGGGACAGGGGGCTTCGGGGAGCTGTTTTTT
CAISGPSGTGGFGELFF
>NA|TRBJ2-7|TRBD2|TRBV5-1
TGCGCCAGCAGGCTAGCGGGCTCCTACGAGCAGTACTTC
CASRLAGSYEQYF
>NA|TRBJ2-1|NA|TRBV2
TGTGCCAGCAGTCTAAGTGGCAGGTCCCTCTCCAATGAGCAGTTCTTC
CASSLSGRSLSNEQFF
>NA|TRBJ2-4|NA|TRBV4-1
TGCGCCAGCAGCCAATATTCAATGACAGATGGGGCCAAAAACATTCAGTACTTC
CASSQYSMTDGAKNIQYF
>NA|TRBJ2-7|NA|TRBV30
TGTGCCTTGAACCTGGCAGGTGGGGGGGAGCAGTACTTC
CALNLAGGGEQYF
>NA|TRBJ2-7|TRBD1|TRBV9
TGTGCCAGCAGCGTAGAGGGACAGGGGCTAAGGGAGCAGTACTTC
CASSVEGQGLREQYF
>NA|TRBJ2-7|TRBD1|TRBV5-5
TGTGCCAGCAGCTTTTCCCACCAGGGGGTGTACGAGCAGTACTTC
CASSFSHQGVYEQYF
>NA|TRBJ1-1|TRBD1|TRBV5-1
TGCGCCAGCAGCTTGGACGTGGCAGGGGGCGGCACTGAAGCTTTCTTT
CASSLDVAGGGTEAFF
>NA|TRBJ1-6|TRBD1|TRBV2
TGTGCCAGCAGCAGGGGGGAAAGTTCACCCCTCCACTTT
CASSRGESSPLHF
>NA|TRBJ2-1|TRBD2|TRBV6-5
TGTGCCAGCAGCCCGGGGACTAGCGGGAGGGCTGAGCAGTTCTTC
CASSPGTSGRAEQFF
>NA|TRBJ2-3|NA|TRBV4-1
TGCGCCAGCAGCGTCTATGGCGGTGGGACAGATACGCAGTATTTT
CASSVYGGGTDTQYF
>once|TRBJ2-5|TRBD2|TRBV19
TGTGCCAGTAGTATCGGGGCGGGAGGTATAGGAGAGACCCAGTACTTC
CASSIGAGGIGETQYF
>NA|TRBJ1-1|NA|TRBV9
TGTGCCAGGAACAGGGCGGGGAACACTGAAGCTTTCTTT
CARNRAGNTEAFF
>NA|TRBJ1-4|TRBD1|TRBV27
TGTGCCAGCTCTCGGGCAGGGGGCTCTGAAAAACTGTTTTTT
CASSRAGGSEKLFF
>NA|TRBJ1-1|NA|TRBV30
TGTGCCTGGAGCCTCGGCGACACTGGAGCTTTCTTT
CAWSLGDTGAFF
>NA|TRBJ1-4|NA|TRBV5-1
TGCGCCAGCAGCATAGAAAGTGCAACTAATGAAAAACTGTTTTTT
CASSIESATNEKLFF
>NA|TRBJ2-7|NA|TRBV20-1
TGCAGTGCTAGTTCCGACAGGACAACTGGGGAGCAGTACTTC
CSASSDRTTGEQYF
>NA|TRBJ2-1|TRBD1|TRBV6-5
TGTGCCAGCAGTTTCGACAGGGCCTCCTACAATGAGCAGTTCTTC
CASSFDRASYNEQFF
>NA|TRBJ2-7|TRBD2|TRBV3-1/TRBV3-2
TGTGCCAGCAGCCATCTAGCGGGGGGCTACGAGCAGTACTTC
CASSHLAGGYEQYF
>NA|TRBJ2-3|NA|TRBV12-3/TRBV12-4
TGTGCCAGCAGTTTAGGAGTCACAGATACGCAGTATTTT
CASSLGVTDTQYF
>NA|TRBJ2-3|NA|TRBV29-1
TGCAGCGTTGAAGGGACAGCCCTCACAGATACGCAGTATTTT
CSVEGTALTDTQYF
>NA|TRBJ2-1|NA|TRBV3-1/TRBV3-2
TGTGCCAGCAGCGATACGGGACTTCGGCAGTTCTTC
CASSDTGLRQFF
>once|TRBJ1-1|NA|TRBV30
TGTGCCTGGAGTTCAGACACTGAAGCTTTCTTT
CAWSSDTEAFF
>NA|TRBJ2-5|TRBD2|TRBV5-1
TGCGCCAGCAGCTCTTCAACCGACAGGAGGTCCCTGACTAGCGGGAGCCGAGAGACCCAGTACTTC
CASSSSTDRRSLTSGSRETQYF
>NA|TRBJ2-7|NA|TRBV4-2
TGTGCCAGCAGCCAACCCGGGACATCTGGGTCCTACGAGCAGTACTTC
CASSQPGTSGSYEQYF
>NA|TRBJ1-6|NA|TRBV6-5
TGTGCCAGCTGGGCGGGCTATAATTCACCCCTCCACTTT
CASWAGYNSPLHF
>NA|TRBJ1-1|NA|TRBV6-5
TGTGCCAGCAGGAATCAGGGGTACCGGACTGAAGCTTTCTTT
CASRNQGYRTEAFF
>NA|TRBJ2-7|TRBD2|TRBV7-2
TGTGCCAGCAGCCTTTCTAGCGGTCCTGGGGAGCAGTACTTC
CASSLSSGPGEQYF
>once|TRBJ2-1|TRBD2|TRBV7-6
TGTGCCAGCAACCTGGGGGGGGACAATGAGCAGTTCTTC
CASNLGGDNEQFF
>NA|TRBJ2-7|TRBD2|TRBV3-1/TRBV3-2
TGTGCCAGCAGCAATAGCGGGTTCTCCTACGAGCAGTACTTC
CASSNSGFSYEQYF
>once|TRBJ1-1|NA|TRBV28
TGTGCCAGCAGTTTATCGAGTCAGGGCAACACTGAAGCTTTCTTT
CASSLSSQGNTEAFF
>NA|TRBJ2-5|NA|TRBV6-1
TGTGCCAGCAGTGTGGGCGCCAGGGGTCCTGGGGAGACCCAGTACTTC
CASSVGARGPGETQYF
>NA|TRBJ2-2|NA|TRBV7-9
TGTGCCAGCAGCCGCGAGGGTGTTACCGGGGAGCTGTTTTTT
CASSREGVTGELFF
>once|TRBJ1-4|NA|TRBV7-9
TGTGCCAGCAGCTTATACCTCAGTGCAACTAATGAAAAACTGTTTTTT
CASSLYLSATNEKLFF
>NA|TRBJ2-7|TRBD2|TRBV6-5
TGTGCCAGCACGATTAGCGGGAGGGCCGGGAACGAGCAGTACTTC
CASTISGRAGNEQYF
>NA|TRBJ2-7|TRBD2|TRBV12-5
TGTGCTAGTGGTTCTCTAGCGGGGAGCTCCTACGAGCAGTACTTC
CASGSLAGSSYEQYF
>NA|TRBJ2-1|TRBD2|TRBV3-1/TRBV3-2
TGTGCCAGCAGCCAAGATCTGACTAGCGGGAGCAGCGATGAGCAGTTCTTC
CASSQDLTSGSSDEQFF
>NA|TRBJ2-1|TRBD2|TRBV18
TGTGCCAGCTCACCACGCCGACTAGCGGGATTAAATGAGCAGTTCTTC
CASSPRRLAGLNEQFF
>NA|TRBJ2-7|TRBD1|TRBV19
TGTGCCAGTGAGATGACAGGGGGCGGATACGAGCAGTACTTC
CASEMTGGGYEQYF
>NA|TRBJ1-1|NA|TRBV6-5
TGTGCCAGCAGCAGGGGAGTTAAGGGCACTGAAGCTTTCTTT
CASSRGVKGTEAFF
>once|TRBJ1-2|TRBD1|TRBV30
TGTGCCTGGAGTCCACTAGGACAGGGGCAAGGCTACACCTTC
CAWSPLGQGQGYTF
>NA|TRBJ2-7|TRBD1|TRBV18
TGTGCCAGCTCACGTGTACAGGGGATTGCCTACGAGCAGTACTTC
CASSRVQGIAYEQYF
>NA|TRBJ1-5|NA|TRBV2
TGTGCCAGCAGTGAAGCAGGCCGCCTTCTAGAGCCCCAGCATTTT
CASSEAGRLLEPQHF
>once|TRBJ2-3|NA|TRBV18
TGTGCCAGCTCACCAGGCCTGGAGAGTACGCAGTATTTT
CASSPGLESTQYF
>NA|TRBJ2-7|TRBD2|TRBV2
TGTGCCAGCAGGCAGACTAGCGGGGTCTACGAGCAGTACTTC
CASRQTSGVYEQYF
>NA|TRBJ1-5|TRBD1|TRBV24-1
TGTGCCACCAGCAAGCACCGGGACAGCACGAATCAGCCCCAGCATTTT
CATSKHRDSTNQPQHF
>NA|TRBJ1-2|NA|TRBV12-3/TRBV12-4
TGTGCCAGCAGTTTAGCGGGGAGTGGCTACACCTTC
CASSLAGSGYTF
>few|TRBJ1-2|NA|TRBV3-1/TRBV3-2
TGTGCCAGCAGCCATTGGACTGGGTCTAACTATGGCTACACCTTC
CASSHWTGSNYGYTF